This T cell receptor (beta chain) was recorded in a study of Ad26.COV2.S vaccination and SARS-CoV-2 variants. Treatment given: around 19 received Ad26.COV2.S at low or high dose, single or two shots; about 5 received placebo; per-sample allocation not given. Repertoires come from day 63 after the first vaccine or placebo injection. V gave up 2 bases and J gave up 5 bases, with 6 bases separating them. This CDR3 has 12 amino acids. A note on this clone: Other nucleotide sequences from this sample produce the same CDR3.

The assay was immunoSEQ multiplex PCR, and TCRdb's table has in-frame clones only and misses some. The sample lists 300,000 to 400,000 clones; 85% were seen once. This material consisted of peripheral blood, taken in a trial of Ad26.COV2.S vaccine versus placebo. The chain joins TRBV12-3 or TRBV12-4 to TRBJ2-5; D remains unclear. The TCR comes from a person between 18 and 65 years old who received the Ad26.COV2.S COVID-19 vaccine or a placebo. The CDR3 bases are TGTGCCAGCAGTTTATCCCCCGAGACCCAGTACTTC. It yields the protein CASSLSPETQYF.